The next 5 T cell receptor beta chains were all read from a single sample in a study of T cells after yellow fever vaccination. A single record per CDR3 protein comes from TCRdb applying MiXCR to the 5' RACE reads. This table holds 350,000 to 550,000 distinct CDR3 sequences, about 17% found once. The source material was PBMCs, sampled before the yellow fever booster vaccination. These receptors came from a man between 18 and 29 years old who received the YFV17D yellow fever vaccine.

This clonotype was observed a handful of times. The rearrangement links TRBV6-5 to TRBJ1-3; D might be TRBD1 (5 bases). Germline V gives CDR1 MNHEY, CDR2 SVGAGI. V lost 2 bases, J lost 0 bases, and 11 bases lay in between. This CDR3 spans 16 amino acids. CDR3 in amino acids: CASSYGAGTSGNTIYF. The DNA for the CDR3 is TGTGCCAGCAGTTACGGCGCAGGGACCTCTGGAAACACCATATATTTT.

J is TRBJ2-4 and V is TRBV12-3 or TRBV12-4; maybe TRBD1 (5 bases). Trimming shortened V by 4 bases and J by 8 bases, and 12 bases separated the two germline ends. The length of the CDR3 is 13 residues. CDR3 region: CASSSNGAYIQYF. As DNA, the CDR3 is TGTGCCAGCAGTTCAAATGGGGCTTACATTCAGTACTTC.

The chain carries TRBV6-5 and TRBJ2-1; either TRBD1 or TRBD2 may supply D (5 bases each). Germline CDR1 is MNHEY and CDR2 is SVGAGI. The CDR3 is 13 amino acids. V was cut by 10 bases and J by 7 bases, with 17 bases left in between. The CDR3 DNA reads TGTGCCACCGTCCTAGCTCACAGGAATGAGCAGTTCTTC. Translated, it gives CATVLAHRNEQFF.

The chain couples TRBV4-1 to TRBJ2-1; 7 bases line up with TRBD2. Germline CDR1 is MGHRA and CDR2 is YSYEKL. The CDR3 covers 15 residues. V lost 1 base and J lost 4; bases outside the gene matches: 4. As DNA, the CDR3 is TGCGCCAGCAGCCAAGGGGGTAGCGGGTACAATGAGCAGTTCTTC. It codes for CASSQGGSGYNEQFF.

V usage is TRBV5-1 and J usage is TRBJ1-6; the match to TRBD1 covers 9 bases. J lost 9 bases, V lost 4 bases, and 8 bases had no gene match. There are 15 residues in the CDR3. Germline CDR1 is SGHRS and CDR2 is YFSETQ. CDR3 loop: CASSVGQGLGSPLHF. The CDR3 nucleotides read TGCGCCAGCAGCGTGGGACAGGGTCTAGGTTCACCCCTCCACTTT.